This is a list of T cell receptor beta chains from one sample in a study of cytomegalovirus exposure and HLA in healthy donors. Measured with immunoSEQ multiplex PCR; TCRdb has only the in-frame clones, and not every one. This sample yields around 300,000 clones, of which roughly 70% are seen a single time; 2% to 2.5% belongs to the top ten. Sequencing input: PBMCs. The source of these receptors is a female donor in good health and CMV-seronegative. Both conserved end residues are part of each CDR3. D genes are given only for firm matches. Rows give clone size only sometimes, using once, few, many, or a class for an expanded clone.

size	D	V	J	CDR3	DNA
once	NA	TRBV4-1	TRBJ1-2	CASSVDSNYGYTF	TGCGCCAGCAGCGTGGACAGTAACTATGGCTACACCTTC
NA	NA	TRBV6-5	TRBJ1-3	CASSPGTPSGNTIYF	TGTGCCAGCAGTCCCGGGACACCCTCTGGAAACACCATATATTTT
NA	NA	TRBV28	TRBJ1-3	CASTTGHSSGNTIYF	TGTGCCAGCACCACAGGACACAGCTCTGGAAACACCATATATTTT
NA	TRBD1	TRBV11-3	TRBJ2-1	CASSPGQGALGVNEQFF	TGTGCCAGCAGTCCGGGACAGGGGGCTCTGGGGGTAAATGAGCAGTTCTTC
NA	NA	TRBV30	TRBJ1-2	CAWSSEYGYTF	TGTGCCTGGAGTTCAGAATATGGCTACACCTTC
once	NA	TRBV10-3	TRBJ2-7	CAIKPDDGSYEQYF	TGTGCCATCAAGCCCGACGACGGGTCCTACGAGCAGTACTTC
NA	TRBD1	TRBV27	TRBJ2-7	CANPDRATGEQYF	TGTGCCAACCCGGACAGGGCAACGGGGGAGCAGTACTTC
once	NA	TRBV19	TRBJ1-1	CASSQTGSGTEAFF	TGTGCCAGTAGTCAAACAGGGAGTGGCACTGAAGCTTTCTTT
NA	NA	TRBV7-9	TRBJ2-5	CASSTVIQETQYF	TGTGCCAGCAGCACGGTCATACAAGAGACCCAGTACTTC
NA	TRBD2	TRBV19	TRBJ2-1	CASRGLAGGMNEQFF	TGTGCCAGTAGGGGACTAGCGGGAGGAATGAATGAGCAGTTCTTC